This TCR beta chain was identified during a study of blood T cell repertoires in COVID-19. CDR1 and CDR2 (germline): WSHSY, SAAADI. Trimming at V came to 6 bases and at J to 3 bases, leaving 6 bases not matched to a gene. The CDR3 sequence is 14 residues long. Repertoires were generated with immunoSEQ multiplex PCR, while TCRdb's copy carries only in-frame clones and drops some. The sample has about 75,000 clones, over 75% seen once. V gene TRBV10-2 combines with J gene TRBJ2-7; 9 nucleotides agree with TRBD1. The receptor comes from a human donor in a cohort sampled during active COVID-19. The sequencing input was peripheral blood. The CDR3 nucleotides read TGCGCCAGCAGAACGGGACAGGGCCTCTACGAGCAGTACTTC. It specifies CASRTGQGLYEQYF.